Reported below is one TCR beta chain. The target antigen is unknown. This sample stems from a study of Ad26.COV2.S vaccination and SARS-CoV-2 variants. Findings and caveats of the study: The study found similar non-spike TCR breadth in vaccine and placebo recipients.

The germline CDR1 and CDR2 sequences are LGHDT and YNNKEL (reference sequence). Between the trimmed V and J ends, which lost 2 bases and 6 bases, there was a span of 16 bases. CDR3 size: 15 residues. Method: immunoSEQ multiplex PCR; TCRdb's copy keeps in-frame clones and lacks some. This repertoire shows hundreds of thousands of clones, roughly 84% found once; its top ten account for 3.4%. As to treatment: about 20 received Ad26.COV2.S at low or high dose, single or two shots; about 5 received placebo; per-sample allocation not given. Collection of the samples took place on day 63 after the first injection of vaccine or placebo. Its platform was an Ad26 vector, and its expressed antigen was Wuhan-strain SARS-CoV-2 spike.

This TCR came from a person aged 18-65 years who received the Ad26.COV2.S COVID-19 vaccine or a placebo. Sequences were derived from peripheral blood, sampled in a trial of Ad26.COV2.S vaccine versus placebo. This sequence joins TRBV3-1 (or the pseudogene TRBV3-2) and TRBJ1-1, with D possibly TRBD1 on 6 matching bases. This CDR3 reads CASSQLPRGAAEAFF. DNA for the CDR3: TGTGCCAGCAGCCAACTCCCAAGGGGGGCGGCTGAAGCTTTCTTT.